The subject of this entry is one TCR beta chain. Original handling: Estimated nucleated cell counts came from reference gene primer amplification. This table comes from immunoSEQ multiplex PCR, and its TCRdb copy is limited to in-frame clones, with some not included. V and J calls and clone size are as listed in that table; D and trimming were resolved from the DNA. In the table there are 130,000 or so clones, 82% of which are singletons. These data come from a study of blood T cell repertoires in COVID-19. For the study at large: Acute and convalescent COVID-19 specimens originated in the United States, Italy and Spain.

The CDR3 totals 14 residues. V lost 6 bases and J lost 5; bases outside the gene matches: 7. In germline, CDR1 is SGHTA, CDR2 FQGNSA. The TCR originated in a woman between 65 and 79 years old with acute or convalescent COVID-19. Sequenced sample: peripheral blood. This chain uses TRBV7-2 with TRBJ1-1, with 9 bases aligning to TRBD1. The CDR3 region has the DNA TGTGCCAGCAGTCAACAGGGGGCTTGGACTGAAGCTTTCTTT. Its translation: CASSQQGAWTEAFF.